The 17 T cell receptor beta chains below all came from one sample that was sequenced in a study of CD8 T cells in ankylosing spondylitis. TCRdb reprocessed the 5' RACE reads with MiXCR, giving one entry per CDR3 protein. Counted here are more than 600,000 distinct CDR3 sequences, around 20% occurring once; the ten biggest clones make up under 20%. Which antigens these TCRs recognize remains unknown. Overall study findings and caveats: Fewer than ten highly homologous variants made up a TCR beta motif that seemed to typify ankylosing spondylitis blood.

The sample taken for sequencing was blood, either unsorted or a sorted T cell fraction (not recorded which). The receptors were gathered from a male donor with ankylosing spondylitis.

This rearrangement joins TRBV5-6 to TRBJ1-2, with D maybe TRBD1 (6 bases). The CDR3 spans 17 residues. Germline V gene sequence: CDR1 SGHDT, CDR2 YYEEEE. Between the trimmed V and J ends, which lost 4 bases and 2 bases, there was a span of 21 bases. Here the CDR3 DNA reads TGTGCCAGCAGCCCGTTGGTTGGGGGGGCAACAAACTATGGCTACACCTTC. It translates to CASSPLVGGATNYGYTF.

This clonotype appeared a few times. This CDR3 reads CASSLSQGTGANVLTF. In DNA, the CDR3 is TGTGCCAGCAGTTTGTCACAGGGCACCGGGGCCAACGTCCTGACTTTC. V gene TRBV27 combines with J gene TRBJ2-6; possible D gene TRBD1, 6 bases. This CDR3 is built from 16 residues. CDR1 is MNHEY and CDR2 is SMNVEV in the germline V gene (reference sequence). V dropped 3 bases and J dropped 4 bases, with 13 bases sitting between them.

This clonotype showed up just a few times. The chain employs TRBV28 and TRBJ1-1, with 7 nucleotides matching TRBD1. In germline, CDR1 is MDHEN, CDR2 SYDVKM. CDR3 length: 15 residues. J lost 0 bases, V lost 5 bases, and 6 bases had no gene match. The CDR3 protein is CASSPSGQMNTEAFF. CDR3 DNA sequence: TGTGCCAGCAGTCCGTCGGGACAGATGAACACTGAAGCTTTCTTT.

This clonotype was found a few times. V is TRBV5-1 and J is TRBJ2-6; the match to TRBD1 covers 8 bases. J gave up 0 bases and V 0 bases, and 2 bases lay outside the gene matches. CDR1 and CDR2 from the germline V gene are SGHRS and YFSETQ. The CDR3 length is 17 residues. The CDR3 bases are TGCGCCAGCAGCTTGGTGGACAGGGCCTCTGGGGCCAACGTCCTGACTTTC. This codes for CASSLVDRASGANVLTF. Full variable domain (missing parts from reference TRBV5-1 and TRBJ2-6): KAGVTQTPRYLIKTRGQQVTLSCSPISGHRSVSWYQQTPGQGLQFLFEYFSETQRNKGNFPGRFSGRQFSNSRSEMNVSTLELGDSALYLCASSLVDRASGANVLTFGAGSRLTVL.

In this sample, this clonotype turned up many times. The rearrangement joins TRBV4-1 to TRBJ2-7; 7 nucleotides match TRBD1. CDR1 and CDR2 (germline): MGHRA, YSYEKL. The ends lost 1 base at V and 5 bases at J; junction bases unmatched: 5. The CDR3 is 14 amino acids. The CDR3 here is CASSQVRGMDEQYF. As DNA, the CDR3 is TGCGCCAGCAGCCAAGTCAGGGGGATGGACGAGCAGTACTTC.

This clonotype showed up just a few times. The V gene is TRBV12-3 or TRBV12-4, the J gene TRBJ2-5; 12 bases match TRBD2. This CDR3 region has 18 residues. The V gene end was trimmed by 1 base and the J gene end by 6 bases; junction bases not matched to a gene: 12. This CDR3 is CASSLVSLAGGPGQTQYF. CDR3 nucleotide sequence: TGTGCCAGCAGTTTAGTTTCCCTAGCGGGGGGGCCGGGACAGACCCAGTACTTC.

The genes are TRBV20-1 and TRBJ2-1, with 9 positions matching TRBD2. J gave up 3 bases and V 5 bases, and 11 bases lay outside the gene matches. The germline V gene encodes CDR1 DFQATT and CDR2 SNEGSKA (reference sequence). There are 16 residues in the CDR3. The chain's CDR3 is CSAGSSGGTDYNEQFF. The CDR3 DNA reads TGCAGTGCTGGAAGTAGCGGGGGCACCGACTACAATGAGCAGTTCTTC.

This clonotype was seen only a few times. This chain uses TRBV6-7 with TRBJ2-7; no firm D call. TRBV6-7 is assigned to the ORF class and has an uncertain function. This CDR3 is 13 amino acids long. Trimming pared 2 bases from V and 3 bases from J, leaving 8 bases between. The CDR3 sequence: CASSYGRGYEQYF. The CDR3 DNA reads as TGTGCCAGCAGTTACGGGCGAGGCTACGAGCAGTACTTC.

In its sample, this clonotype was seen many times. CDR3 bases: TGTGCCAGCAACCAAGTGGGTGGGAACACCGGGGAGCTGTTTTTT. Its translation is CASNQVGGNTGELFF. The rearrangement uses TRBV12-3 or TRBV12-4 and TRBJ2-2; D not resolved. Trimming cost V 7 bases and J 1 base, with 13 bases left between them. The CDR3 is 15 residues long.

This clonotype has a handful of counts. The V call is TRBV3-1, the J call TRBJ2-5, with 8 bases fitting TRBD1. The germline CDR1 and CDR2 sequences are LGHDT and YNNKEL (reference sequence). The length of the CDR3 is 14 residues. The trim removed 4 bases at V and 5 bases at J, leaving 6 bases unmatched. The CDR3 nucleotides are TGTGCCAGCAGCCCGGGACAGGTCAGGGAGACCCAGTACTTC. As protein: CASSPGQVRETQYF.

Only a few counts were recorded for this clonotype. The chain employs TRBV30 and TRBJ1-1; D gene uncertain. CDR1 GTSNPN and CDR2 SVGIG come from the germline V gene (reference sequence). Trimming shortened V by 2 bases and J by 1 base, and 5 bases separated the two germline ends. The CDR3 covers 12 residues. The CDR3, as DNA: TGTGCCTGGAGTAAGGAGAACACTGAAGCTTTCTTT. Its translation is CAWSKENTEAFF.

This clonotype was observed a handful of times. This could be a read error, since a much larger clone is one nucleotide away. This chain uses TRBV6-5 with TRBJ2-1; no definite D call. Looked up from germline, CDR1 is MNHEY and CDR2 is SVGAGI. Trimming shortened V by 5 bases and J by 0 bases, and 5 bases separated the two germline ends. The CDR3 runs to 13 residues. The CDR3 sequence: CASSHSSYNEQFF. The CDR3, as DNA: TGTGCCAGCAGTCACAGCTCCTACAATGAGCAGTTCTTC.

The chain joins TRBV5-6 to TRBJ2-7, with D uncertain. Trimming stripped 3 bases from V and 1 base from J, with 5 bases between. This CDR3 is built from 12 residues. Germline CDR1 is SGHDT and CDR2 is YYEEEE. The CDR3 here is CASSWRSYEQYF. As DNA, the CDR3 is TGTGCCAGCAGCTGGAGATCCTACGAGCAGTACTTC. Looking up the rest from reference TRBV5-6 and TRBJ2-7 gives the full variable domain: DAGVTQSPTHLIKTRGQQVTLRCSPKSGHDTVSWYQQALGQGPQFIFQYYEEEERQRGNFPDRFSGHQFPNYSSELNVNALLLGDSALYLCASSWRSYEQYFGPGTRLTVT.

The rearrangement joins TRBV7-9 to TRBJ2-7, with TRBD1 matching 9 bases. The V and J ends lost 4 bases and 6 bases, in that order; junction bases with no gene match: 10. Germline lookup yields CDR1 SEHNR and CDR2 FQNEAQ (reference sequence). This CDR3 comprises 15 residues. This CDR3 is CASSYTGGEVFEQYF. The CDR3 DNA sequence: TGTGCCAGCAGCTACACAGGGGGCGAGGTTTTCGAGCAGTACTTC. Using reference TRBV7-9 and TRBJ2-7 for the parts outside the CDR3, the full variable domain is DTGVSQNPRHKITKRGQNVTFRCDPISEHNRLYWYRQTLGQGPEFLTYFQNEAQLEKSRLLSDRFSAERPKGSFSTLEIQRTEQGDSAMYLCASSYTGGEVFEQYFGPGTRLTVT.

V and J are TRBV6-1 and TRBJ1-5, with D unclear. Germline V gene data show CDR1 as MNHNS and CDR2 as SASEGT. V was clipped by 6 bases and J by 0 bases, with 12 bases between them. The CDR3 totals 15 residues. The CDR3 protein is CASSPRPGSNQPQHF. The DNA of the CDR3 is TGTGCCAGCAGCCCTCGGCCGGGTAGCAATCAGCCCCAGCATTTT.

This clonotype was detected only a few times. The rearrangement uses TRBV29-1 and TRBJ2-5; D assignment may be TRBD1 or TRBD2 (5 bases each). Germline-derived CDR1 and CDR2 are SQVTM and ANQGSEA. Trimming stripped 3 bases from V and 2 bases from J, with 13 bases between. CDR3 length equals 14 residues. The CDR3 nucleotides are TGCAGCGTTGAGCTACCGGGACCTCAAGAGACCCAGTACTTC. Amino acids: CSVELPGPQETQYF.

The chain has TRBV5-4 and TRBJ2-3; TRBD2 aligns across 11 bases. The V gene's germline CDR1 is SGHNT and CDR2 YYREEE (reference sequence). Germline trimming cut 0 bases from V and 0 bases from J; bases unmatched to any gene: 3. This CDR3 region has 17 residues. For the CDR3, the DNA is TGTGCCAGCAGCTTGGTTAGCGGGGGGGATAGCACAGATACGCAGTATTTT. Encoded protein: CASSLVSGGDSTDTQYF.